One T cell receptor (beta chain) is described in this entry. Its target antigen remains unknown. The record has no base qualities; no much larger clone is one base away. This record comes from a study of identical twins (dated by TCRdb to 2016 to 2017). Regarding the complete study: TCR alpha and beta repertoires from monozygotic twins, unrelated adults of various ages and cord blood were deep-sequenced to test whether fetal clonotypes persist. Replicate twin experiments were performed at different times using different library preparation protocols to rule out contamination. Paper-wide results and their limitations: Because the same donors could not be followed over many years, the conclusions depended on cross-sectional statistical analysis. The excess sharing between twins in beta out-of-frame sequences was weaker because fewer shared sequences reduced the signal-to-noise ratio. Out-of-frame TCR alpha sharing in monozygotic twins was systematically underestimated by recombination models, whereas sharing between unrelated individuals was in agreement with the recombination models. Out-of-frame TCR alpha sequences shared between twins showed an excess of low generation-probability sequences compared with coincidental sharing between unrelated individuals. Fewer insertions were carried by abundant cord blood beta clonotypes; a weaker similar trend was observed in young adult naive repertoires, while no such trend was observed in memory repertoires. Zero-insertion analyses could be partly confounded by invariant T cells such as MAIT and iNKT, though diverse VJ usage argued against such confounding for most clonotypes.

Only healthy Caucasian donors were included. The twin cohort consisted of three pairs of female monozygotic twins, all aged about 18 to 29 years. RNA for TCR libraries was isolated from peripheral blood mononuclear cells. Libraries were prepared through 5' RACE. TCRdb shows the sequencer as Illumina HiSeq 2000. Template switching added a universal primer binding site, and the final cDNA carried a unique molecular identifier that allowed TCR cDNA molecules to be counted accurately. Specific primers in the conserved constant-segment region were used to synthesize first-strand cDNA for TCR alpha and beta chains. To control for contamination, every cDNA library was double barcoded, receiving both a SMART-Mk sample barcode and Illumina barcodes. TruSeq adapter sequences along with Illumina sample barcodes were introduced in two successive PCR steps. The Illumina HiSeq platform was used with custom primers to sequence TCR alpha and beta cDNA libraries. From the authors' description of their analysis: Raw reads were processed with MiGEC to extract unique molecular identifiers, and MiXCR was used to determine CDR3 positions. Recombination models were inferred per individual with the repgenHMM and IGoR tools using an EM algorithm. The tcR package in R was used for shared clonotype analysis, with sharing normalized by the product of cloneset sizes. Out-of-frame nonproductive sequences were analyzed to study raw recombination free of thymic and clonal selection effects. Using fastp trimming at Q25 and MiXCR clonotype assembly, TCRdb reanalyzed the public sequencing data and kept in-frame beta chains. CDR3 protein sequences are deduplicated, and each keeps its most common genes and DNA. TCRdb, rather than the study authors, made the V and J calls. The sample has around 570,000 distinct CDR3 sequences on record, around a tenth of them singletons. The top ten constitute under 3% of the sample.

The junction carries 11 bases between V and J, which are trimmed by 0 bases and 8 bases respectively. The germline V gene provides CDR1 SGHRS and CDR2 YFSETQ. From the cysteine up to the phenylalanine, the CDR3 has a length of 14 residues. The read is trimmed to its CDR3 DNA, 42 bases read in frame from base 1. This sample was shared with a second study, whose subject was yellow fever vaccine responses in identical twins. The second source states: According to the authors, in identical twins the way T cells responded to vaccination appeared partly convergent and partly personalized. In the study, vaccine-responding T cell clones were precisely tracked in identical twins.

Material: PBMCs. The rearrangement combines TRBV5-1 with TRBJ1-4; TRBD1 is possibly the D segment (6 matching bases). This clonotype was sampled from a woman aged 18-29 years in good health. At the DNA level, the sequence is TGCGCCAGCAGCTTGGACAGGGCGTACGAAAAACTGTTTTTT. This translates into CASSLDRAYEKLFF.